This entry lists 2 T cell receptor beta chains sequenced from one sample in a study of regulatory T cells in long-lasting Graves disease. In building TCR beta libraries, iRepertoire HTBI primers were used together with Arm-PCR of CDR3 regions. MiXCR was run by TCRdb on the multiplex PCR reads, yielding one entry per CDR3 protein. The sample has 200,000 to 250,000 distinct CDR3 sequences, about 19% seen once. The time point denotes: newly diagnosed GD, antithyroid drugs for less than 3 months. TCR sequences were obtained from RNA taken from PBMCs. These data were also filed under a second study, of T cells in Graves' hyperthyroidism and ophthalmopathy.

The sequencing here drew on peripheral blood mononuclear cells (PBMCs), taken at new diagnosis, from a patient treated with antithyroid drugs. The receptors were gathered from a woman younger than 45 with Graves disease.

Notes on this clonotype: At one end, the junction sequence differs from germline, possibly due to a read error. The chain employs TRBV28 and TRBJ2-1, with 10 nucleotides matching TRBD2. Germline assignment: CDR1 MDHEN and CDR2 SYDVKM. This CDR3 has 14 amino acids. CDR3 sequence: CASTLAGGYNEQFF. The CDR3 bases are TGTGCCAGCACTTTAGCGGGAGGTTACAATGAGCAGTTCTTC.

This clonotype was observed many times. The rearrangement links TRBV28 to TRBJ2-7; unclear D gene. The CDR3 runs 12 residues. CDR1 is MDHEN, CDR2 SYDVKM, per germline. Deletions cut 3 bases from V and 5 bases from J, with 8 bases between. CDR3: CASSFLSNEQYF. As DNA, the CDR3 is TGTGCCAGCAGTTTTCTTTCGAACGAGCAGTACTTC.